The rows below give T cell receptor beta chains drawn from one sample of a study of T cells in tumors after PD-1 blockade. Generated by immunoSEQ multiplex PCR, the TCRdb table keeps only in-frame clones and is missing some. This sample yields tens of thousands of clones, of which 73% are seen a single time; 40% belongs to the top ten. Sequencing used PBMCs, obtained after anti-PD-1 treatment. The source of these receptors is a human donor with basal cell carcinoma. CDR3s include the opening cysteine and the closing phenylalanine or tryptophan. D genes are given only for firm matches. Rows may omit the clone size; those that give it use once, few, many or a size class.

size: -
V: TRBV5-1
J: TRBJ2-1
D: TRBD2
DNA: TGCGCCAGCAGCTTGACGGGGGGAAACGGGAATGAGCAGTTCTTC
CDR3: CASSLTGGNGNEQFF

size: once
V: TRBV5-4
J: TRBJ1-2
D: -
DNA: TGTGCCAGCAGCTTGTTATGGGGAGACTATGGCTACACCTTC
CDR3: CASSLLWGDYGYTF

size: once
V: TRBV24-1
J: TRBJ1-2
D: -
DNA: TGTGCCACCAGTGGTCCGACAGCTTCCTATGGCTACACCTTC
CDR3: CATSGPTASYGYTF

size: few
V: TRBV2
J: TRBJ2-7
D: TRBD1
DNA: TGTGCCAGCAGCAAAACATTCACAGGGGGTGAGCAGTACTTC
CDR3: CASSKTFTGGEQYF

size: -
V: TRBV6-1
J: TRBJ2-7
D: -
DNA: TGTGCCAGCAGTGAATATACAGCGACCTACGAGCAGTACTTC
CDR3: CASSEYTATYEQYF

size: -
V: TRBV30
J: TRBJ1-1
D: -
DNA: TGTGCCTGGACTCACAGGGTCAGGGAGCGGATGAACACTGAAGCTTTCTTT
CDR3: CAWTHRVRERMNTEAFF

size: -
V: TRBV7-8
J: TRBJ1-1
D: -
DNA: TGTGCCAGCAGCCGGGGACCGAACACTGAAGCTTTCTTT
CDR3: CASSRGPNTEAFF

size: -
V: TRBV28
J: TRBJ2-7
D: TRBD2
DNA: TGTGCCAGCAGTTTATCCCCCCTCGGACTAGCGAGGGAGCAGTACTTC
CDR3: CASSLSPLGLAREQYF

size: -
V: TRBV7-9
J: TRBJ2-1
D: -
DNA: TGTGCCAGCAGCCCCCGGGACTACAATGAGCAGTTCTTC
CDR3: CASSPRDYNEQFF

size: -
V: TRBV7-9
J: TRBJ2-7
D: -
DNA: TGTGCCAGCAGCGGGGGACCGAGGGTCCCCTACGAGCAGTACTTC
CDR3: CASSGGPRVPYEQYF

size: -
V: TRBV18
J: TRBJ1-4
D: TRBD1
DNA: TGTGCCAGCTCACCCTCAACAGGGGGGGCTGAAAAACTGTTTTTT
CDR3: CASSPSTGGAEKLFF

size: -
V: TRBV2
J: TRBJ2-2
D: -
DNA: TGTGCCAGCAGTAGACAGGTCGCGAACACCGGGGAGCTGTTTTTT
CDR3: CASSRQVANTGELFF

size: -
V: TRBV5-1
J: TRBJ2-5
D: TRBD1
DNA: TGCGCCAGCAGCTTGGCCGAGGGGACAGGGGGAGGGACCCAGTACTTC
CDR3: CASSLAEGTGGGTQYF

size: -
V: TRBV7-6
J: TRBJ1-2
D: -
DNA: TGTGCCAGCAGCTTAGACGGGGTAGTGACGGGCCCCGGTGGCTACACCTTC
CDR3: CASSLDGVVTGPGGYTF

size: -
V: TRBV24-1
J: TRBJ1-2
D: TRBD1
DNA: TGTGCCACCAGTGAAAACTGGGACAGCTCTGGCTACACCTTC
CDR3: CATSENWDSSGYTF

size: once
V: TRBV4-1
J: TRBJ1-4
D: -
DNA: TGCGCCAGCAGCGCCACCGGGACGGGCCACCCAACTAATGAAAAACTGTTTTTT
CDR3: CASSATGTGHPTNEKLFF

size: -
V: TRBV27
J: TRBJ2-3
D: -
DNA: TGTGCCAGCAGGCCCCTCGGGACAGATACGCAGTATTTT
CDR3: CASRPLGTDTQYF

size: -
V: TRBV3-1/TRBV3-2
J: TRBJ2-5
D: TRBD1
DNA: TGTGCCAGCAGCCAACAGCAGGGGGTACATGGTGCCCAGTACTTC
CDR3: CASSQQQGVHGAQYF

size: -
V: TRBV7-2
J: TRBJ2-3
D: TRBD2
DNA: TGTGCCAGCAGCTTCCGCAGGACTAGCGGGACGAAGCAGTATTTT
CDR3: CASSFRRTSGTKQYF

size: -
V: TRBV3-1/TRBV3-2
J: TRBJ2-5
D: -
DNA: TGTGCCAGCAGCCCCCCGATGTCTGAGACCCAGTACTTC
CDR3: CASSPPMSETQYF

size: -
V: TRBV7-6
J: TRBJ2-2
D: -
DNA: TGTGCCAGCAGCCCCCGGGACCCCTTATCCGACTTAAACACCGGGGAGCTGTTTTTT
CDR3: CASSPRDPLSDLNTGELFF

size: -
V: TRBV6-5
J: TRBJ1-6
D: -
DNA: TGTGCCAGCAGCCAGACAGGCCTAAATTCACCCCTCCACTTT
CDR3: CASSQTGLNSPLHF

size: -
V: TRBV6-6
J: TRBJ1-4
D: -
DNA: TGTGCCAGCAGTTACTCAGCAGGTGAAAAACTGTTTTTT
CDR3: CASSYSAGEKLFF

size: -
V: TRBV6-2/TRBV6-3
J: TRBJ1-2
D: -
DNA: TGTGCCAGCAGTTACTCGACCGGTAGAGGGAATGGCTACACCTTC
CDR3: CASSYSTGRGNGYTF

size: -
V: TRBV12-3/TRBV12-4
J: TRBJ2-4
D: TRBD2
DNA: TGTGCCACCGGACTAGCGGGAGAGGGTATTCAGTACTTC
CDR3: CATGLAGEGIQYF

size: -
V: TRBV19
J: TRBJ1-2
D: -
DNA: TGTGCCAGCCTCCCACGAAGGAACGGACACTATGGCTACACCTTC
CDR3: CASLPRRNGHYGYTF

size: -
V: TRBV24-1
J: TRBJ2-1
D: -
DNA: TGTGCCACCAGTGACCCCGGGGGACGGGGGGCGCGTGGGAGTGAGCAGTTCTTC
CDR3: CATSDPGGRGARGSEQFF

size: once
V: TRBV6-6
J: TRBJ2-4
D: -
DNA: TGTGCCAGCAGTTACGGGGGCGCGGGGGACATTCAGTACTTC
CDR3: CASSYGGAGDIQYF

size: few
V: TRBV5-1
J: TRBJ2-7
D: -
DNA: TGCGCCAGCAGCCCCATGACTCCTCAAAGCTCCTACGAGCAGTACTTC
CDR3: CASSPMTPQSSYEQYF

size: -
V: TRBV6-2/TRBV6-3
J: TRBJ2-7
D: -
DNA: TGTGCCAGCAGTTTCGACAGTTACGAGCAGTACTTC
CDR3: CASSFDSYEQYF

size: few
V: TRBV6-5
J: TRBJ1-1
D: TRBD1
DNA: TGTGCCAGCAGGGGACAGGGGGCTTTTACTGAAGCTTTCTTT
CDR3: CASRGQGAFTEAFF

size: -
V: TRBV19
J: TRBJ2-1
D: TRBD2
DNA: TGTGCCAGTAGTACGCTAGCGGGAGTGGCTAATGAGCAGTTCTTC
CDR3: CASSTLAGVANEQFF

size: -
V: TRBV20-1
J: TRBJ2-6
D: -
DNA: TGCAGTGCTGCTGGGGCCAACGTCCTGACTTTC
CDR3: CSAAGANVLTF

size: -
V: TRBV3-1/TRBV3-2
J: TRBJ2-5
D: TRBD1
DNA: TGTGCCAGCAGCCAAAGTGGGACAGGGGGCACAGAGACCCAGTACTTC
CDR3: CASSQSGTGGTETQYF

size: -
V: TRBV10-3
J: TRBJ2-1
D: TRBD2
DNA: TGTGCCATCAGTGGCTCGAGCGGGAGGAAGAAGGACAATGAGCAGTTCTTC
CDR3: CAISGSSGRKKDNEQFF

size: -
V: TRBV2
J: TRBJ2-1
D: TRBD1
DNA: TGTGCCGGAAAAGACGCGACAGGGGTCCGGCAGTTCTTC
CDR3: CAGKDATGVRQFF

size: few
V: TRBV3-1/TRBV3-2
J: TRBJ2-2
D: -
DNA: TGTGCCAGCAGCCCCTCCCCGAGGGGGGGTGCGAACACCGGGGAGCTGTTTTTT
CDR3: CASSPSPRGGANTGELFF

size: -
V: TRBV7-2
J: TRBJ1-6
D: -
DNA: TGTGCCAGCAGCTTAGGCCAGAATAATTCACCCCTCCACTTT
CDR3: CASSLGQNNSPLHF

size: few
V: TRBV7-9
J: TRBJ1-3
D: TRBD1
DNA: TGTGCCAGCAGCCGGGGGACAGACTCTGGAAACACCATATATTTT
CDR3: CASSRGTDSGNTIYF

size: -
V: TRBV19
J: TRBJ2-3
D: TRBD1
DNA: TGTGCCAGTAGTTCCCAGGGGGCGCACACAGATACGCAGTATTTT
CDR3: CASSSQGAHTDTQYF

size: many
V: TRBV29-1
J: TRBJ2-1
D: TRBD2
DNA: TGCAGCGTTCTTGTAACTAGCGGGAATGAGCAGTTCTTC
CDR3: CSVLVTSGNEQFF

size: -
V: TRBV29-1
J: TRBJ2-3
D: -
DNA: TGCAGCACGAAAGGGGAGGCGGGGACAGGCACAGATACGCAGTATTTT
CDR3: CSTKGEAGTGTDTQYF

size: once
V: TRBV27
J: TRBJ2-7
D: TRBD2
DNA: TGTGCCAGCAATCGCCGCGGGACTAGCGGAGCCTACGAGCAGTACTTC
CDR3: CASNRRGTSGAYEQYF

size: -
V: TRBV5-1
J: TRBJ2-1
D: -
DNA: TGCGCCAGCAGCTTCAATGATCACAATGAGCAGTTCTTC
CDR3: CASSFNDHNEQFF

size: once
V: TRBV12-5
J: TRBJ2-3
D: -
DNA: TGTGCTAGTGGCTGGACTTCAGATACGCAGTATTTT
CDR3: CASGWTSDTQYF

size: -
V: TRBV5-4
J: TRBJ2-1
D: TRBD2
DNA: TGTGCCAGCAGCGGGGGACTAGCGAGGAGCTCCTACAATGAGCAGTTCTTC
CDR3: CASSGGLARSSYNEQFF

size: -
V: TRBV15
J: TRBJ2-7
D: TRBD2
DNA: TGTGCCACCAGCAGAGATGCCGGGACTAAATCCTACGAGCAGTACTTC
CDR3: CATSRDAGTKSYEQYF

size: -
V: TRBV7-2
J: TRBJ2-3
D: TRBD2
DNA: TGTGCCAGCAGTTTTCAAGCGGGAGGGCCGGCAGATACGCAGTATTTT
CDR3: CASSFQAGGPADTQYF

size: -
V: TRBV3-1/TRBV3-2
J: TRBJ2-7
D: TRBD2
DNA: TGTGCCAGCAGCGCGGGGGGTTACGAGCAGTACTTC
CDR3: CASSAGGYEQYF

size: -
V: TRBV9
J: TRBJ2-6
D: TRBD2
DNA: TGTGCCAGCAGCGCAGGACTAGCTTATCCTGGGGCCAACGTCCTGACTTTC
CDR3: CASSAGLAYPGANVLTF

size: -
V: TRBV20-1
J: TRBJ2-1
D: -
DNA: TGCAGTGCTAGTTCGGGTATTCAACGAGAGCAGTTCTTC
CDR3: CSASSGIQREQFF